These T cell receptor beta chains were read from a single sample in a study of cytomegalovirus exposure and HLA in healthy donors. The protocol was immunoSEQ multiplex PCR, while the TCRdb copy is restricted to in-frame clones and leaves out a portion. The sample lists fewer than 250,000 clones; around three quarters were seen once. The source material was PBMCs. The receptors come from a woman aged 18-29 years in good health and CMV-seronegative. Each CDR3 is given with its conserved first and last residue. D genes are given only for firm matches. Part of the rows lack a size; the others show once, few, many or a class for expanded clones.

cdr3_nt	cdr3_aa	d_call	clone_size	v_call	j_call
TGTGCCAGCGCAGGGGGCCAAAGGGCTGAAGCTTTCTTT	CASAGGQRAEAFF	TRBD1	.	TRBV11-2	TRBJ1-1
TGTGCCAGCAGTTTGCAGGCTGCAACTAATGAAAAACTGTTTTTT	CASSLQAATNEKLFF	.	once	TRBV28	TRBJ1-4
TGTGCCTGGAACAGGGTAGACACCGGGGAGCTGTTTTTT	CAWNRVDTGELFF	.	.	TRBV30	TRBJ2-2
TGTGCCAGCAGCTATGACAGACTTAACACCGGGGAGCTGTTTTTT	CASSYDRLNTGELFF	.	.	TRBV7-9	TRBJ2-2
TGTGCCAGTGGGGGACAGGGAAATTCACCCCTCCACTTT	CASGGQGNSPLHF	TRBD1	once	TRBV19	TRBJ1-6
TGTGCCAGCAGTGAACTATCTGACAGGGGTTACGAGCAGTACTTC	CASSELSDRGYEQYF	TRBD1	.	TRBV25-1	TRBJ2-7
TGTGCCAGCAGCTACGGGGCTAATGAAAAACTGTTTTTT	CASSYGANEKLFF	.	.	TRBV7-2	TRBJ1-4
TGTGCCAGTAGTACAAGGGAGGGAGGCTACACCTTC	CASSTREGGYTF	.	.	TRBV19	TRBJ1-2
TGTGCCAGCAGTGAAGTATCCGGGACAGGGATTTTT	CASSEVSGTGIF	TRBD1	.	TRBV6-1	TRBJ1-5
TGCGCCAGCAGCCAAGATCGAGGCAGGGGTGGGGAGCAGTACTTC	CASSQDRGRGGEQYF	.	.	TRBV4-1	TRBJ2-7
TGTGCCAGCAGGGCTAGCGGGTCCTACGAGCAGTACTTC	CASRASGSYEQYF	TRBD2	.	TRBV7-9	TRBJ2-7
TGTGCCACCAGCTCAATCCGGGACAGCGAAGCTTTCTTT	CATSSIRDSEAFF	TRBD1	.	TRBV15	TRBJ1-1
TGTGCCAGCAGGGGGGGAGGGTCGAGCAATCAGCCCCAGCATTTT	CASRGGGSSNQPQHF	.	few	TRBV6-5	TRBJ1-5
TGTGCCAGTAGCAAGGCGGGAGGGCCGTTCGAGCAGTACTTC	CASSKAGGPFEQYF	TRBD2	.	TRBV19	TRBJ2-7
TGTGCCAGCAGTTTGACTAGCGGGAGGGGAAGCTCCTACAATGAGCAGTTCTTC	CASSLTSGRGSSYNEQFF	TRBD2	once	TRBV2	TRBJ2-1
TGTGCCAGCAGCATAAGCGGGGTCAGCTCCTACGAGCAGTACTTC	CASSISGVSSYEQYF	TRBD2	.	TRBV7-2	TRBJ2-7
TGCGCCAGCAGCGCCCCCGGCTATGGCTACACCTTC	CASSAPGYGYTF	.	.	TRBV10-2	TRBJ1-2
TGTGCCAGCAGCTTCGGACAGGGGTTTGACGAGCAGTACTTC	CASSFGQGFDEQYF	TRBD1	.	TRBV5-4	TRBJ2-7